One and the same sample provided the 24 T cell receptor beta chains below, sequenced in a study of T cells in Graves' hyperthyroidism and ophthalmopathy. RNA transcripts gave rise to amplified TCR beta CDR3 regions. The TCR CDR3 was amplified in a first-round RT-PCR using the HTBI primer set. TCRdb re-called the multiplex PCR reads through MiXCR, storing one row per CDR3 protein. The sample includes about 500,000 distinct CDR3 sequences, about 16% of them seen just once. The sample consisted of blood. The source is a woman in her 30s with Graves' ophthalmopathy.

In its sample, this clonotype was seen many times. The V and J genes are TRBV7-9 and TRBJ1-1; D is possibly TRBD1 (5 bases). This CDR3 comprises 15 residues. Trimming stripped 5 bases from V and 2 bases from J, with 15 bases between. Germline assignment: CDR1 SEHNR and CDR2 FQNEAQ (reference sequence). Written as DNA, the CDR3 is TGTGCCAGCAGCCGAAGAGCGACAGCAAACACTGAAGCTTTCTTT. Translating gives CASSRRATANTEAFF.

This clonotype was seen at least ten times. The chain links TRBV20-1 to TRBJ2-7; 7 nucleotides match TRBD1. The CDR3 runs to 14 residues. With V trimmed by 3 bases and J by 2 bases, 7 bases remained unmatched. Per germline, CDR1 DFQATT and CDR2 SNEGSKA (reference sequence). The CDR3 coding sequence is TGCAGTGCTAGTGGACAGGTGGAAACCTACGAGCAGTACTTC. The encoded protein is CSASGQVETYEQYF.

This sequence joins TRBV18 and TRBJ1-4; no clear D. The V end lost 3 bases, the J end lost 8 bases, and 16 bases lay between the germline ends. Germline V gives CDR1 KGHSH, CDR2 LQKENI. This CDR3 is 15 amino acids long. The CDR3 bases are TGTGCCAGCTCACCGTCTGTTACTCCAGAGGAAAAACTGTTTTTT. Translation: CASSPSVTPEEKLFF.

This clonotype was picked up many times. The V gene is TRBV5-5, the J gene TRBJ1-5; no firm D call. Trimming stripped 4 bases from V and 1 base from J, with 6 bases between. The CDR3 runs 13 residues. Germline lookup yields CDR1 SGHKS and CDR2 YYEKEE (reference sequence). CDR3 sequence: CASSKSSNQPQHF. For the CDR3, the DNA is TGTGCCAGCAGCAAAAGCAGCAATCAGCCCCAGCATTTT.

This clonotype turned up a few times. The chain couples TRBV6-2 or TRBV6-3 to TRBJ1-2, with D uncertain. The germline V and J ends were trimmed by 7 bases and 5 bases, with 14 bases remaining between them. The CDR3 runs to 13 residues. CDR1 and CDR2 (germline): MNHEY, SVGEGT. The CDR3 region has the DNA TGTGCCAGCACCTACTCATCGGGGTATGGCTACACCTTC. The encoded protein is CASTYSSGYGYTF.

This clonotype was recorded a few times. This chain's CDR3 is CASIREEVYNEQFF. The DNA for the CDR3 is TGTGCCAGCATCCGGGAGGAGGTCTACAATGAGCAGTTCTTC. V is TRBV12-3 or TRBV12-4 and J is TRBJ2-1; 7 bases are shared with TRBD2. The J segment lost 3 bases and the V segment lost 7 bases, leaving 6 bases of the junction unmatched. The CDR3 contains 14 residues.

This chain links TRBV6-1 with TRBJ1-1; D is possibly TRBD1 (6 bases). The CDR3 loop spans 17 amino acids. V shed 8 bases and J shed 4 bases, with 26 bases lying between them. Germline loops: CDR1 MNHNS, CDR2 SASEGT. The CDR3 is CASRNMQGSFPGTEAFF. CDR3 nucleotide sequence: TGTGCCAGCCGTAATATGCAGGGGTCATTCCCGGGCACTGAAGCTTTCTTT.

The sample holds a few counts of this clonotype. The chain recombines TRBV7-2 with TRBJ2-5; D not resolved. V was pared by 5 bases and J by 3 bases, with 7 bases between. CDR1 and CDR2 from the germline V gene are SGHTA and FQGNSA. The CDR3 has 12 residues. CDR3 in DNA: TGTGCCAGCAGCCACACCAAAGAGACCCAGTACTTC. As protein: CASSHTKETQYF.

The chain uses TRBV6-2 or TRBV6-3 and TRBJ2-3, with 11 bases aligning to TRBD2. CDR3 length equals 18 residues. Trimming removed 3 bases from V and 2 bases from J; junction bases left unmatched: 10. Germline values: CDR1 MNHEY, CDR2 SVGEGT. CDR3 residues: CASSYVAGGPPSTDTQYF. The CDR3 region has the DNA TGTGCCAGCAGTTATGTAGCGGGAGGGCCCCCTTCCACAGATACGCAGTATTTT.

For this clonotype: An end of the junction differs from the germline gene, which may be a read error. The V gene is TRBV7-9, the J gene TRBJ1-1; 7 bases map to TRBD1. CDR3 size: 14 residues. The germline CDR1 and CDR2 sequences are SEHNR and FQNEAQ (reference sequence). CDR3 sequence: CASSPGQLNTEASF. Here the CDR3 DNA reads TGTGCCAGCAGCCCGGGACAGCTTAACACTGAAGCTTCCTTT.

This clonotype was seen more than once but under ten times. This may come from a read error, since a much larger clone is one base off. The rearrangement uses TRBV11-2 and TRBJ1-2; no firm D call. In germline, CDR1 is SGHAT, CDR2 FQNNGV. CDR3 length: 12 residues. CDR3 in amino acids: CASSLPTRGDTF. The CDR3 DNA follows: TGTGCCAGCAGCCTTCCGACACGTGGCGACACCTTC.

This clonotype was counted ten times or more. The V and J genes are TRBV11-2 and TRBJ2-1; D may be TRBD2 (5 bases). V was clipped by 5 bases and J by 7 bases, with 18 bases between them. The CDR3 is 15 residues long. In germline, CDR1 is SGHAT, CDR2 FQNNGV. CDR3 residues: CASSGGLYRGNEQFF. The DNA for the CDR3 is TGTGCCAGCAGCGGCGGACTCTATCGAGGGAATGAGCAGTTCTTC.

The chain joins TRBV7-2 to TRBJ1-1, with 9 bases matching TRBD1. The CDR3 consists of 17 residues. Germline V gene data show CDR1 as SGHTA and CDR2 as FQGNSA. After removal of 4 bases from V and 1 base from J, the junction contained 10 bases not matched to a gene. The CDR3 spells CASSYQPGQGRNTEAFF. CDR3 nucleotide sequence: TGTGCCAGCAGCTATCAACCGGGACAGGGTCGGAACACTGAAGCTTTCTTT. The full variable domain, its missing parts supplied by reference TRBV7-2 and TRBJ1-1, is GAGVSQSPSNKVTEKGKDVELRCDPISGHTALYWYRQSLGQGLEFLIYFQGNSAPDKSGLPSDRFSAERTGGSVSTLTIQRTQQEDSAVYLCASSYQPGQGRNTEAFFGQGTRLTVV.

Here the CDR3 reads CASSRPTTSALSDTQYF. CDR3 nucleotide sequence: TGTGCCAGCAGCCGTCCTACAACTAGCGCCCTGTCAGATACGCAGTATTTT. V usage is TRBV14 and J usage is TRBJ2-3; 7 bases map to TRBD2. V lost 4 bases to trimming and J lost 4 bases; unmatched junction nucleotides: 14. CDR1 is SGHDN, CDR2 FVKESK, per germline. The CDR3 is made up of 17 amino acids.

There are many counts of this clonotype. The rearrangement uses TRBV7-2 and TRBJ2-7; 16 bases align to TRBD2. The CDR3 covers 20 residues. Germline V CDR1 and CDR2: SGHTA, FQGNSA. Losses at the gene ends were 3 bases for V and 4 bases for J; bases not matched to a gene: 15. CDR3: CASSFYPGLAGGPTDYEQYF. CDR3 bases: TGTGCCAGCAGCTTTTACCCGGGACTAGCGGGAGGGCCGACAGATTACGAGCAGTACTTC. The full variable domain, its missing parts supplied by reference TRBV7-2 and TRBJ2-7, is GAGVSQSPSNKVTEKGKDVELRCDPISGHTALYWYRQSLGQGLEFLIYFQGNSAPDKSGLPSDRFSAERTGGSVSTLTIQRTQQEDSAVYLCASSFYPGLAGGPTDYEQYFGPGTRLTVT.

The table lists this clonotype with many counts. This sequence joins TRBV2 and TRBJ1-2; TRBD1 aligns across 7 bases. CDR3 size: 11 residues. Germline CDR1 and CDR2: SNHLY and FYNNEI. V shed 6 bases and J 8 bases; nucleotides not matched to a gene: 3. This chain's CDR3 is CASRTGVGYTF. CDR3 in DNA: TGTGCCAGCAGAACAGGGGTCGGCTACACCTTC.

This clonotype was detected many times. The chain couples TRBV20-1 to TRBJ1-1, with 7 bases matching TRBD1. The J segment lost 7 bases and the V segment lost 6 bases, leaving 14 bases of the junction unmatched. Germline V CDR1 and CDR2: DFQATT, SNEGSKA (reference sequence). This CDR3 spans 14 amino acids. The CDR3 reads CSARRPSQGGEAFF. The CDR3 DNA is TGCAGTGCCCGACGCCCTTCTCAGGGGGGTGAAGCTTTCTTT.

This clonotype was seen at least ten times. The chain employs TRBV20-1 and TRBJ2-7, with D perhaps TRBD1 (5 bases). Trimming removed 2 bases from V and 3 bases from J, with 11 bases in between. The germline V gene has CDR1 DFQATT and CDR2 SNEGSKA (reference sequence). This CDR3 has 13 residues. The CDR3 bases are TGCAGTGCTAGACAGGGATCCGTCTACGAGCAGTACTTC. It translates to CSARQGSVYEQYF.

In its sample, this clonotype was seen a few times. The chain is built from TRBV5-1 and TRBJ2-1; possibly TRBD2 for D (5 bases). Per the germline V gene, CDR1 is SGHRS and CDR2 is YFSETQ. The CDR3 length is 15 residues. V shed 1 base and J shed 4 bases, with 12 bases lying between them. CDR3 sequence (DNA): TGCGCCAGCAGCTTGTCCGGAGTAGCGTACAATGAGCAGTTCTTC. Protein: CASSLSGVAYNEQFF.

The chain has TRBV11-1 and TRBJ2-7, with D hard to call. Germline V gene sequence: CDR1 SGHAT, CDR2 FQDESV (reference sequence). The CDR3 is made up of 15 amino acids. V was pared by 1 base and J by 3 bases, with 13 bases between. CDR3 loop: CASSLEATFRYEQYF. The CDR3 DNA reads as TGTGCCAGCAGCTTAGAGGCGACGTTCCGCTACGAGCAGTACTTC.

This clonotype showed up many times. The chain uses TRBV3-1 and TRBJ1-5, with D hard to call. The CDR3 runs to 13 residues. V lost 2 bases to trimming and J lost 7 bases, with 9 bases between them. Germline V gene data show CDR1 as LGHDT and CDR2 as YNNKEL (reference sequence). CDR3 in amino acids: CASSQMEGQPQHF. The CDR3 DNA follows: TGTGCCAGCAGCCAAATGGAGGGCCAGCCCCAGCATTTT.

The V call is TRBV9, the J call TRBJ2-1, with TRBD2 identical over 9 bases. The CDR3 runs 17 residues. Germline CDR1 reads SGDLS; CDR2 reads YYNGEE. J gave up 0 bases and V 0 bases, and 4 bases lay outside the gene matches. CDR3 in DNA: TGTGCCAGCAGCGTAGGGGCTAGCGGGATCTCCTACAATGAGCAGTTCTTC. This gives the protein CASSVGASGISYNEQFF.

This clonotype was found many times. The rearrangement uses TRBV7-2 and TRBJ2-2; the D is unclear. From germline, CDR1 is SGHTA and CDR2 FQGNSA. The CDR3 is made up of 14 amino acids. V gave up 1 base and J gave up 5 bases, with 8 bases separating them. The CDR3 sequence: CASSLVVGTGELFF. CDR3 in DNA: TGTGCCAGCAGCTTAGTCGTGGGGACCGGGGAGCTGTTTTTT.

In the case of this clonotype: This could be a read error, since a much larger clone is one nucleotide away. The chain links TRBV30 to TRBJ2-7, with D unclear. Germline CDR1 and CDR2: GTSNPN and SVGIG (reference sequence). The CDR3 spans 13 residues. CDR3 sequence reads: CARSAGLLYEQYF. The CDR3 DNA sequence: TGTGCCCGGAGTGCCGGCCTGCTCTACGAGCAGTACTTC.